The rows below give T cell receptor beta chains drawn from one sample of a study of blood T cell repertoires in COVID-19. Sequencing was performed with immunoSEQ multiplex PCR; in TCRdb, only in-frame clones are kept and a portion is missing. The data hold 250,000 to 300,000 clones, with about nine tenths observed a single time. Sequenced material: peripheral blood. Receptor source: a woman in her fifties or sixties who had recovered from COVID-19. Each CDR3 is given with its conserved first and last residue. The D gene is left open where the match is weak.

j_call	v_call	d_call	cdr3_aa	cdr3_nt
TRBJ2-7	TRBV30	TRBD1	CAWSVGTGSEQYF	TGTGCCTGGAGTGTGGGGACAGGATCCGAGCAGTACTTC
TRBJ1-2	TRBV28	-	CASSLGGVNYGYTF	TGTGCCAGCAGTCTTGGTGGAGTTAACTATGGCTACACCTTC
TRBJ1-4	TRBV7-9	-	CASSFRGESNEKLFF	TGTGCCAGCAGCTTCCGGGGGGAGTCTAATGAAAAACTGTTTTTT
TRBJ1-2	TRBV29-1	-	CSVGQLYGYTF	TGCAGCGTTGGACAACTCTATGGCTACACCTTC
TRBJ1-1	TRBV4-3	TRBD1	CASSPTGGEAFF	TGCGCCAGCAGCCCTACAGGGGGCGAAGCTTTCTTT
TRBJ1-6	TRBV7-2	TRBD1	CASSRDRVSPLHF	TGTGCCAGCAGCCGGGACAGGGTTTCACCCCTCCACTTT
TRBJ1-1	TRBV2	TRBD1	CASSYTGVTEAFF	TGTGCCAGCAGCTACACAGGGGTCACTGAAGCTTTCTTT
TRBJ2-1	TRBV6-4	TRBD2	CASGVKRERDEQFF	TGTGCCAGCGGGGTCAAGCGGGAGAGGGACGAGCAGTTCTTC
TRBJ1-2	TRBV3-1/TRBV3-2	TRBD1	CASSLTGGGYGYTF	TGTGCCAGCAGCCTCACAGGGGGCGGCTATGGCTACACCTTC
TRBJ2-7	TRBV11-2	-	CASSLDIGGSYEQYF	TGTGCCAGCAGCTTAGATATAGGGGGATCCTACGAGCAGTACTTC